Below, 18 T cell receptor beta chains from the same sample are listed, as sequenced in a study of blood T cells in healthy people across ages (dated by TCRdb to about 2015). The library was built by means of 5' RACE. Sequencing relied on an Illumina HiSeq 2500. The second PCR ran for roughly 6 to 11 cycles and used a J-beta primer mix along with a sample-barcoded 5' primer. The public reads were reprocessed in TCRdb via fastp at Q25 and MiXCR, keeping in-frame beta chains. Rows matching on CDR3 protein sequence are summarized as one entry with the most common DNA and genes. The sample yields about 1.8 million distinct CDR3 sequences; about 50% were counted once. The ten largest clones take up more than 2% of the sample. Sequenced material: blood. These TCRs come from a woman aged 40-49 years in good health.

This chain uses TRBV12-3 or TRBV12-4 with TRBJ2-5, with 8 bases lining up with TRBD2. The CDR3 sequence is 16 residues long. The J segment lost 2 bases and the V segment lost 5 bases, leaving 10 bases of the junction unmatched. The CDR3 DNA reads TGTGCCAGCAGTCTCCGACTAGCGAGTCTACAAGAGACCCAGTACTTC. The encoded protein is CASSLRLASLQETQYF.

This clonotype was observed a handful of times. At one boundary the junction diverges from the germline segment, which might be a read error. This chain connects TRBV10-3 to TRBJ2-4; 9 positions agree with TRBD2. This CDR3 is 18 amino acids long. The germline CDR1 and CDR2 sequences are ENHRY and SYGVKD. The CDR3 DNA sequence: TGTACCATCGGTGATAAGAGCGGGGGGCCCGTAGCCAAAAACATTCAGTACTTC. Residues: CTIGDKSGGPVAKNIQYF.

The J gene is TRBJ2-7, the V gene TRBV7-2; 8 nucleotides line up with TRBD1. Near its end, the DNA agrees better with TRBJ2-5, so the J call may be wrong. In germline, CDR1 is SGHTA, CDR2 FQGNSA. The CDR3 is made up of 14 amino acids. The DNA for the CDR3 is TGTGCCAGCAGCTATCTGGGACAGGCGGGGACCCAGTACTTC. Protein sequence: CASSYLGQAGTQYF.

CDR3 protein: CASSQVGHPPYEQYF. CDR3 DNA sequence: TGCGCCAGCAGCCAAGTAGGGCACCCCCCCTACGAGCAGTACTTC. The V and J genes are TRBV4-3 and TRBJ2-4, with D unresolved. The J call may be incorrect, as the DNA end agrees better with TRBJ2-7. This CDR3 spans 15 amino acids. Germline assignment: CDR1 LGHNA and CDR2 YSLEER.

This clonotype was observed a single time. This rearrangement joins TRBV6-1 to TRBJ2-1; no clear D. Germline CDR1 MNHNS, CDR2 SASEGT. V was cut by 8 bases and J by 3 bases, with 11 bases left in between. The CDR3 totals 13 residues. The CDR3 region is CASAAVDYNEQFF. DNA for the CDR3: TGTGCCAGCGCGGCAGTTGACTACAATGAGCAGTTCTTC.

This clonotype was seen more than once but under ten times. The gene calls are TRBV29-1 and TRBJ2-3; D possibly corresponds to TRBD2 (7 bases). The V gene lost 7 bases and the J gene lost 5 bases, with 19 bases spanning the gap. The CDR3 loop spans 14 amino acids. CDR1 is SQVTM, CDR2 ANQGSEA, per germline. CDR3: CSGGLVGGVDTQYF. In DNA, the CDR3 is TGCAGCGGTGGCTTGGTAGGGGGGGTAGATACGCAGTATTTT.

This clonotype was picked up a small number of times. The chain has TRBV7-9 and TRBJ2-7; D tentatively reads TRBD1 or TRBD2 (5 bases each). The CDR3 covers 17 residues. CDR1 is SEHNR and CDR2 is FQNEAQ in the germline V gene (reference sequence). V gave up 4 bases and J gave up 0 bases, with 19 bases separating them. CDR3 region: CASSSDFGTVPSYEQYF. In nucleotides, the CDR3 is TGTGCCAGCAGCTCCGACTTCGGGACGGTTCCCTCCTACGAGCAGTACTTC.

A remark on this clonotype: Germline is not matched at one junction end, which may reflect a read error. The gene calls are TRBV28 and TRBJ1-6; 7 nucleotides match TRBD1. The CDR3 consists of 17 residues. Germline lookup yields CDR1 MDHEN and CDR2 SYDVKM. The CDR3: CANSLSTPRQGLTPLHF. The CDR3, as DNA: TGTGCCAACAGTTTGAGTACCCCACGACAGGGTCTAACACCCCTCCACTTT.

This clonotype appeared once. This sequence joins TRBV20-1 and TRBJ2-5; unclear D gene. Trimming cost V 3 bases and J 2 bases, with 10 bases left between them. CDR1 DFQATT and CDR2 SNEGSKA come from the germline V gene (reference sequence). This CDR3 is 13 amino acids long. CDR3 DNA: TGCAGTGCTAGTGTGGGCTTACAAGAGACCCAGTACTTC. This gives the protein CSASVGLQETQYF.

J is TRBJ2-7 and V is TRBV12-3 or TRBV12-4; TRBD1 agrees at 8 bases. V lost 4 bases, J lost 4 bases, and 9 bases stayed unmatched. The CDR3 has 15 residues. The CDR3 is CASSSNVDRVYEQYF. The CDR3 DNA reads TGTGCCAGCAGTTCTAATGTGGACAGGGTATACGAGCAGTACTTC.

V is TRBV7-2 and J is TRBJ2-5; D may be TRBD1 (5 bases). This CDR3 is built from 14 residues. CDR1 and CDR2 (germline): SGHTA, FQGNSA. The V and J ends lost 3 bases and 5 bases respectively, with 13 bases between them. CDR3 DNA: TGTGCCAGCAGCTTCGACAGATCTCGGGAGACCCAGTACTTC. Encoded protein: CASSFDRSRETQYF. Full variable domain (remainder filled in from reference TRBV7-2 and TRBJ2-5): GAGVSQSPSNKVTEKGKDVELRCDPISGHTALYWYRQSLGQGLEFLIYFQGNSAPDKSGLPSDRFSAERTGGSVSTLTIQRTQQEDSAVYLCASSFDRSRETQYFGPGTRLLVL.

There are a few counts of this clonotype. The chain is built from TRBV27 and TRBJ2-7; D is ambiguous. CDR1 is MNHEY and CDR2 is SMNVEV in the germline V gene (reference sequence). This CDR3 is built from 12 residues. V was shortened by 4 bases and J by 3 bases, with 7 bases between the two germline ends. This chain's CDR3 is CASSSPDYEQYF. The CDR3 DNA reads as TGTGCCAGCAGTTCCCCCGACTACGAGCAGTACTTC.

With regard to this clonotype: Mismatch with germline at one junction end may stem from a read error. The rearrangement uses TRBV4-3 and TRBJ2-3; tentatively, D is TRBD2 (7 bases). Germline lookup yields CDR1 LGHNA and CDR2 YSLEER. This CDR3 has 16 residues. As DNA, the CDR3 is TGCGCCAGCGGCCATTCGTGGGGGGGCGCAGCAGATACGCAGTATTTT. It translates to CASGHSWGGAADTQYF.

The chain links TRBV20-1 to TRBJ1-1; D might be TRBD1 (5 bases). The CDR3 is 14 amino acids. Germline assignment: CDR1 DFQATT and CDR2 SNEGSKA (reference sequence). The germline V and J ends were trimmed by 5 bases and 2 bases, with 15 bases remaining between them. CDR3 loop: CSARRLGVNTEAFF. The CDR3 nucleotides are TGCAGTGCTCGCCGCTTGGGGGTTAACACTGAAGCTTTCTTT.

In DNA form, the CDR3 reads TGTGCCACCAGCACAGGGGGCGAGGATACGCAGTATTTT. Residues: CATSTGGEDTQYF. V is TRBV15 and J is TRBJ2-3, with TRBD1 matching 8 bases. This CDR3 has 13 amino acids. Unmatched junction bases numbered 3, after V lost 4 bases and J lost 6 bases. Germline assignment: CDR1 LNHNV and CDR2 YYDKDF (reference sequence).

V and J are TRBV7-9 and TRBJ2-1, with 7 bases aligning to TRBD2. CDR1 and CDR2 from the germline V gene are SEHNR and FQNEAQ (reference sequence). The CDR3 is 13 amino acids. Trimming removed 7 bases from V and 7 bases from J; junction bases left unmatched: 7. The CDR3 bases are TGTGCCAGCACCGTCGGGGGGACGAATGAGCAGTTCTTC. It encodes CASTVGGTNEQFF.

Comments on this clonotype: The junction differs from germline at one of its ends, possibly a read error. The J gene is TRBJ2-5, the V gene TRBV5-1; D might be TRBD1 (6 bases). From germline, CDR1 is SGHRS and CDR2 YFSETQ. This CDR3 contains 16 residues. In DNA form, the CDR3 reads TGCGCCAGCGGCTTGCGAACAGGGTCGGGGCAAGAGACCCAGTACTTC. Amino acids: CASGLRTGSGQETQYF.

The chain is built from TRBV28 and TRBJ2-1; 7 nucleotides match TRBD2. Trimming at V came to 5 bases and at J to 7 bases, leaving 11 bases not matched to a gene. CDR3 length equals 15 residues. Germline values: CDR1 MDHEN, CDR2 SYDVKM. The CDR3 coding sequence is TGTGCCAGCAGTAGAGCCGCAGCGGGGTATAATGAGCAGTTCTTC. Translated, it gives CASSRAAAGYNEQFF. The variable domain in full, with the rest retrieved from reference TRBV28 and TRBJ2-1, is DVKVTQSSRYLVKRTGEKVFLECVQDMDHENMFWYRQDPGLGLRLIYFSYDVKMKEKGDIPEGYSVSREKKERFSLILESASTNQTSMYLCASSRAAAGYNEQFFGPGTRLTVL.